The table lists the clone carrying this T cell receptor (beta chain) with a few counts. Its antigen is undetermined. Every patient had mismatch repair deficiency by PCR or immunohistochemistry. TCRs were sequenced from three patients responding to pembrolizumab. This record belongs to a study of PD-1 blockade in mismatch repair-deficient tumors. In the study overall: Patients had over ten mismatch repair-deficient cancer types and were previously treated and progressing.

Produced via immunoSEQ multiplex PCR; TCRdb's table is partial and in-frame only. Among 60,000 to 65,000 clones listed, 70% to 90% were seen once. Study-wide points: Tumor-resident clones, often absent from pretreatment blood, expanded after pembrolizumab and then contracted.

The sample in question was peripheral blood, obtained 52 weeks after starting pembrolizumab. This TCR was sampled from an adult with mismatch repair-deficient cancer.

CDR3 in DNA: TGTGCCAGCAGTTATCGGGATACAGGGCTCTACGAGCAGTACTTC. This translates into CASSYRDTGLYEQYF. V usage is TRBV11-2 and J usage is TRBJ2-7; perhaps TRBD1 as D (6 bases). Per the germline V gene, CDR1 is SGHAT and CDR2 is FQNNGV. The CDR3 has 15 residues. V was cut by 6 bases and J by 3 bases, with 18 bases left in between.